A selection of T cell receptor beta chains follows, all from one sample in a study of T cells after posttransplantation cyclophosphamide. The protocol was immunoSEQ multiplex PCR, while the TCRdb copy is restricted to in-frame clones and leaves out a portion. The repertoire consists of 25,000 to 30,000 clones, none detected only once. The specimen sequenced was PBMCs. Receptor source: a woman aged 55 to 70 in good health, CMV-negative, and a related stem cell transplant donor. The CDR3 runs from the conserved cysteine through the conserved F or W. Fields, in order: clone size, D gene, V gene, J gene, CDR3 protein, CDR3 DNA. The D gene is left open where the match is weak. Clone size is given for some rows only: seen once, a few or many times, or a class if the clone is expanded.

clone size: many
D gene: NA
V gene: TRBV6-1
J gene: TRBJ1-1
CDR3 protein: CASSDAGLRAFF
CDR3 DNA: TGTGCCAGCAGTGATGCAGGATTAAGAGCTTTCTTT

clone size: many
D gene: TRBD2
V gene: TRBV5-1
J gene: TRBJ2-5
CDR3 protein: CASGGLAGGPQETQYF
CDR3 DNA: TGCGCCAGCGGTGGACTAGCGGGGGGGCCTCAAGAGACCCAGTACTTC

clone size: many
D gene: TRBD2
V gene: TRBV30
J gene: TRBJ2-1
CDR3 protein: CAWRLAGGPGEQFF
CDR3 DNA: TGTGCCTGGAGACTAGCGGGAGGGCCGGGGGAGCAGTTCTTC

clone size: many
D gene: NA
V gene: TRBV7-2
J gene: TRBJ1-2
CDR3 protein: CASSRAGGKGYTF
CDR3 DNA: TGTGCCAGCAGCCGCGCGGGGGGCAAAGGCTACACCTTC

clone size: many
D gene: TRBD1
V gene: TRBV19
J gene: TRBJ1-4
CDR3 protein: CASRATGPNEKLFF
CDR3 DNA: TGTGCCAGTAGGGCGACAGGGCCCAATGAAAAACTGTTTTTT

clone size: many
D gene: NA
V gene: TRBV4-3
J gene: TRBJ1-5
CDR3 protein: CASSQDKQGGPQHF
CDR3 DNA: TGCGCCAGCAGCCAAGATAAACAGGGAGGGCCCCAGCATTTT

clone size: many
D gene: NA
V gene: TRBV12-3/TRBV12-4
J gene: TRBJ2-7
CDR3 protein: CASSYGQIEQYF
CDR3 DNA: TGTGCCAGCAGTTATGGACAGATCGAGCAGTACTTC

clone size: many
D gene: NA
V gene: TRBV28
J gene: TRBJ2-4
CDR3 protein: CASSSLVSSALAKNIQYF
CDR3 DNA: TGTGCCAGCAGTTCCCTCGTGTCCTCTGCGCTAGCCAAAAACATTCAGTACTTC

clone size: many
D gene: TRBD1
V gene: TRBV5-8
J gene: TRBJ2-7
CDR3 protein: CASTEPGQIFYEQYF
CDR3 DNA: TGTGCCAGCACCGAACCGGGACAGATCTTCTACGAGCAGTACTTC

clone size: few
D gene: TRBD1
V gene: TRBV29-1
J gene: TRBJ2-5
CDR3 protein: CSGDRVGETQYF
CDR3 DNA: TGCAGCGGCGACAGGGTAGGGGAGACCCAGTACTTC

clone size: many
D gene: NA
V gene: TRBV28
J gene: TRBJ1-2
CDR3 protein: CASSLPGAYGYTF
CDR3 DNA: TGTGCCAGCAGTTTGCCAGGGGCTTATGGCTACACCTTC

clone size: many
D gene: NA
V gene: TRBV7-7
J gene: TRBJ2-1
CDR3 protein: CASSLDVGGNEQFF
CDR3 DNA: TGTGCCAGCAGCTTAGATGTCGGGGGCAATGAGCAGTTCTTC

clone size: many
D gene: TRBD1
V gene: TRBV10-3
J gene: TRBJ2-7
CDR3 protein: CAISDRQGSYEQYF
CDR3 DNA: TGTGCCATCAGTGATCGACAGGGAAGCTACGAGCAGTACTTC

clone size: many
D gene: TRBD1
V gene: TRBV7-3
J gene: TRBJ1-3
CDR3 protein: CASQGQNGNTIYF
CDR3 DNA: TGTGCCAGCCAGGGACAGAATGGAAACACCATATATTTT

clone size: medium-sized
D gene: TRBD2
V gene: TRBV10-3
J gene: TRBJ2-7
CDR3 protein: CAIMETSGTSYEQYF
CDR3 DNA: TGTGCCATCATGGAGACTAGCGGGACTTCCTACGAGCAGTACTTC

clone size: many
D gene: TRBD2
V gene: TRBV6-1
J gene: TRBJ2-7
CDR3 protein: CASTAGTSGSYEQYF
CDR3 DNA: TGTGCCAGCACCGCCGGGACTAGCGGGAGCTACGAGCAGTACTTC

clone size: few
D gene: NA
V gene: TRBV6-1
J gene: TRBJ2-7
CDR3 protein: CASSRVGGEGGEQYF
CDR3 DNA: TGTGCCAGCAGCAGAGTTGGGGGGGAGGGGGGCGAGCAGTACTTC

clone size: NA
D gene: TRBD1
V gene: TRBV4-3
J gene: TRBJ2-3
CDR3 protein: CASSQEGTGRYADTQYF
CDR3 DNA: TGCGCCAGCAGCCAAGAAGGGACAGGGAGGTACGCAGATACGCAGTATTTT

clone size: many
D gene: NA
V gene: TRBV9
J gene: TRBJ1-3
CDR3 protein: CASSPRGLVNSGNTIYF
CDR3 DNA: TGTGCCAGCAGCCCCAGAGGTTTGGTAAACTCTGGAAACACCATATATTTT

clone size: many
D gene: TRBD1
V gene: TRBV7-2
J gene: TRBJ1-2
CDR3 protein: CASSIKTGSDGYTF
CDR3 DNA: TGTGCCAGCAGCATCAAGACAGGGTCGGACGGCTACACCTTC

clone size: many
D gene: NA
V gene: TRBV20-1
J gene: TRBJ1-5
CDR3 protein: CSATGGQPQHF
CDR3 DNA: TGCAGTGCCACGGGGGGGCAGCCCCAGCATTTT

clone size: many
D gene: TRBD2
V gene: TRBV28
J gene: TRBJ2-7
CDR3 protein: CASSLASGRGAYEQYF
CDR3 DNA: TGTGCCAGCAGTTTGGCTAGCGGGAGAGGGGCCTACGAGCAGTACTTC

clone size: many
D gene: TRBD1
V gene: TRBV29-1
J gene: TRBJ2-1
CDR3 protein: CSVDRVGVGEQFF
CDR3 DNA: TGCAGCGTGGACAGGGTGGGTGTGGGAGAGCAGTTCTTC

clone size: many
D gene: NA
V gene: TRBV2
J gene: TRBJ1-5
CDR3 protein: CASRVSQGGQPQHF
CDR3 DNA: TGTGCCAGCAGAGTGTCACAGGGTGGACAGCCCCAGCATTTT

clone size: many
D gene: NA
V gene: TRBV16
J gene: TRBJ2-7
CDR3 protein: CASSQRHSLYEQYF
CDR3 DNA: TGTGCCAGCAGCCAACGTCACAGCTTGTACGAGCAGTACTTC

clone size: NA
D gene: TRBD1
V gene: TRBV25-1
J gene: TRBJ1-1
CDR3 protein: CASSESGTGGPEAFF
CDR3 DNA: TGTGCCAGCAGTGAATCTGGGACAGGGGGCCCTGAAGCTTTCTTT

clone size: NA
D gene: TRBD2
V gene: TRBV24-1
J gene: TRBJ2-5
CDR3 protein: CATSASVGREESETQYF
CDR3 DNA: TGTGCCACCAGTGCCTCCGTAGGGCGGGAGGAATCAGAGACCCAGTACTTC

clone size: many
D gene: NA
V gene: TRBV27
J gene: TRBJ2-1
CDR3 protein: CASSFVGGLNEQFF
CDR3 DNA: TGTGCCAGCAGTTTTGTCGGGGGGCTGAATGAGCAGTTCTTC

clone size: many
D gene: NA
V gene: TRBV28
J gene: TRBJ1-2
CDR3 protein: CASSSGDSNYGYTF
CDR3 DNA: TGTGCCAGCAGTTCAGGGGATTCTAACTATGGCTACACCTTC

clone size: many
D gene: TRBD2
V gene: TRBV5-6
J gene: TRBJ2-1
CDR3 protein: CASSLVAGGPRNEQFF
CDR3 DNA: TGTGCCAGCAGCTTGGTGGCGGGAGGGCCAAGGAATGAGCAGTTCTTC

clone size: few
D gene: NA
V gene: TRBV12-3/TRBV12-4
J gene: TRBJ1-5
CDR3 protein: CASSLSGGNQPQHF
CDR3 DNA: TGTGCCAGCAGTTTAAGCGGGGGCAATCAGCCCCAGCATTTT

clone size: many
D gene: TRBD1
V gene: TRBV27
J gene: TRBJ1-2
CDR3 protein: CASSSTGGYGYTF
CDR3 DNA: TGTGCCAGCAGTTCCACAGGGGGTTACGGCTACACCTTC

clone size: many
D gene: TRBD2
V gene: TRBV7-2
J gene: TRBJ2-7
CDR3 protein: CASSGTSGSYEQYF
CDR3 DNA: TGTGCCAGCAGCGGGACTAGCGGATCCTACGAGCAGTACTTC

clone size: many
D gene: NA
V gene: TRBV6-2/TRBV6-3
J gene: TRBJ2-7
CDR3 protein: CASSYTGYHEQYF
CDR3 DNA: TGTGCCAGCAGTTACACAGGGTACCACGAGCAGTACTTC

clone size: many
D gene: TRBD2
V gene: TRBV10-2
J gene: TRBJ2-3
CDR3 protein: CASLAASLFTDTQYF
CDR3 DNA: TGCGCCAGCCTAGCGGCCTCACTCTTCACAGATACGCAGTATTTT

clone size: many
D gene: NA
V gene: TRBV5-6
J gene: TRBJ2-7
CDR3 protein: CASSLASTLEQYF
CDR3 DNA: TGTGCCAGCAGCTTGGCCTCGACTCTCGAGCAGTACTTC

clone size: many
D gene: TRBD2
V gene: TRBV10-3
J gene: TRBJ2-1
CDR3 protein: CAISEGLAGAIEQFF
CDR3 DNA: TGTGCCATCAGTGAGGGACTAGCGGGAGCTATTGAGCAGTTCTTC

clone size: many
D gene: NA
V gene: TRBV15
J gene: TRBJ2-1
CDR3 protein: CATSRAAGSYNEQFF
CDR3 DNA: TGTGCCACCAGCAGAGCGGCGGGTTCCTACAATGAGCAGTTCTTC

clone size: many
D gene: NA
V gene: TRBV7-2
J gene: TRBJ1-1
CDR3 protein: CASSLVAGGSEAFF
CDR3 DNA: TGTGCCAGCAGCTTAGTAGCGGGTGGGTCTGAAGCTTTCTTT

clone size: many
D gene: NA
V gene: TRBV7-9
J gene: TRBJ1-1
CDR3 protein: CASSLALGGNTEAFF
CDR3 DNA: TGTGCCAGCAGCTTAGCGCTAGGGGGGAACACTGAAGCTTTCTTT

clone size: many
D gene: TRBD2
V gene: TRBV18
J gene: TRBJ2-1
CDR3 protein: CASSPLGSGGPPGSYNEQFF
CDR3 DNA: TGTGCCAGCTCACCCCTGGGGAGCGGGGGCCCCCCGGGCTCCTACAATGAGCAGTTCTTC

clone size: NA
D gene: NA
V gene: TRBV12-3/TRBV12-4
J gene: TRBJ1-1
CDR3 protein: CASSRQANTEAFF
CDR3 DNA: TGTGCCAGCAGTAGACAGGCGAACACTGAAGCTTTCTTT

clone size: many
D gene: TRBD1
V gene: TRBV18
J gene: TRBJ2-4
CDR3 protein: CASSRVQGVENIQYF
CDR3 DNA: TGTGCCAGCTCACGCGTACAGGGGGTGGAAAACATTCAGTACTTC

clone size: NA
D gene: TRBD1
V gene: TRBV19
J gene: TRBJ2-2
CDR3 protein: CASSVGQAFLRTGELFF
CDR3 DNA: TGTGCCAGTAGTGTTGGACAGGCCTTTTTGAGAACCGGGGAGCTGTTTTTT

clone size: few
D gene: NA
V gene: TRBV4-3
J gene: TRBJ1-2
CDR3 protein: CASSQDVETSLARRDGYTF
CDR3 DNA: TGCGCCAGCAGCCAAGATGTCGAGACAAGCTTGGCCCGGAGGGATGGCTACACCTTC

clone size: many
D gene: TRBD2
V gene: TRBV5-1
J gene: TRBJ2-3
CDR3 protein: CASSDLAGGLGHTQYF
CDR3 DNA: TGCGCCAGCAGCGACCTAGCGGGGGGCCTAGGTCATACGCAGTATTTT

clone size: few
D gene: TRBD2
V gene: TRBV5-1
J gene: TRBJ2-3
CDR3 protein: CASSFGLAGRTDTQYF
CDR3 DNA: TGCGCCAGCAGCTTTGGTCTAGCGGGGCGCACAGATACGCAGTATTTT

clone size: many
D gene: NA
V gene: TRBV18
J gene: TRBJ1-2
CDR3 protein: CASSLGGEAKGYTF
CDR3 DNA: TGTGCCAGCTCACTCGGAGGGGAGGCGAAGGGCTACACCTTC

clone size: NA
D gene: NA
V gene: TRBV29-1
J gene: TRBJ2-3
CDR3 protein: CSVASSTDTQYF
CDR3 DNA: TGCAGCGTGGCATCTAGCACAGATACGCAGTATTTT

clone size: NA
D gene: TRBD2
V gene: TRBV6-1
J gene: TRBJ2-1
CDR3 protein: CASSEAGTVSGGSIYNEQFF
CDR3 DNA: TGTGCCAGCAGTGAAGCCGGGACAGTTAGCGGGGGATCCATCTACAATGAGCAGTTCTTC

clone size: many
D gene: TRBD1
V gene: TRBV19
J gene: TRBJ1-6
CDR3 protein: CASSNRGKSSYNSPLHF
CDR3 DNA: TGTGCCAGTAGTAACAGGGGTAAAAGCTCCTATAATTCACCCCTCCACTTT

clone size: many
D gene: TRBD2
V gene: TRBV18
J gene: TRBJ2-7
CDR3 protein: CASSPQGRAYEQYF
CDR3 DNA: TGTGCCAGCTCACCACAGGGGAGGGCCTACGAGCAGTACTTC

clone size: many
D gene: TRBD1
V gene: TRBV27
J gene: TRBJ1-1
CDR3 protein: CASTPGQGFMNTEAFF
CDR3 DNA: TGTGCCAGCACGCCGGGACAGGGATTCATGAACACTGAAGCTTTCTTT

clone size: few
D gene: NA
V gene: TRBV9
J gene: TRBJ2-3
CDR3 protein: CASSFRGESTDTQYF
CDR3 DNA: TGTGCCAGCAGCTTCAGGGGGGAAAGCACAGATACGCAGTATTTT

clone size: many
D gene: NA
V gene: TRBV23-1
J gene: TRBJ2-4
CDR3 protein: CASSQGWADIAKNIQYF
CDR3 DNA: TGCGCCAGCAGTCAAGGGTGGGCCGATATAGCCAAAAACATTCAGTACTTC

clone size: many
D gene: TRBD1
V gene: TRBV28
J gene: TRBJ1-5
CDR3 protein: CASSSSGTGYQPQHF
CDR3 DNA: TGTGCCAGCAGTTCGTCCGGGACAGGATATCAGCCCCAGCATTTT

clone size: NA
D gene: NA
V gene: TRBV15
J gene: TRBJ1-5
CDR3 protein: CATSRDKGSNQPQHF
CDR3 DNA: TGTGCCACCAGCAGAGATAAGGGTAGCAATCAGCCCCAGCATTTT

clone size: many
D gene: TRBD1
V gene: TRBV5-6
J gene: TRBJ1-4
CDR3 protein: CASSQGTGKKLFF
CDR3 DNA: TGTGCCAGCAGCCAGGGGACAGGGAAAAAACTGTTTTTT